The 23 T cell receptor beta chains below were found in one sample sequenced in a study of T and B cells in COVID-19 patients. Multiplex PCR with BIOMED2 TRB-A/B primer pools amplified TRB rearrangements. TCRdb re-analysed the multiplex PCR reads in MiXCR, keeping a single row per CDR3 protein. The top ten hold around 20% of the sample, which has about 5,000 distinct CDR3 sequences, 20% to 30% seen once. Each TRB amplification used roughly 220-550 ng of genomic DNA from blood. Material for sequencing was blood. Receptor source: a human donor with active COVID-19.

The chain joins TRBV10-3 to TRBJ2-5; 13 bases map to TRBD2. V shed 0 bases, J shed 6 bases, and the junction held 10 bases outside the gene matches. The length of the CDR3 is 18 residues. Germline V gives CDR1 ENHRY, CDR2 SYGVKD. The CDR3 is CAISESGLAGVGKKTQYF. The CDR3 nucleotides read TGTGCCATCAGTGAGTCAGGACTAGCGGGAGTGGGTAAAAAGACCCAGTACTTC.

This clonotype has ten or more counts. The V gene is TRBV18, the J gene TRBJ2-7, with TRBD2 matching over 7 bases. Germline-derived CDR1 and CDR2 are KGHSH and LQKENI. This CDR3 has 15 amino acids. Trimming removed 2 bases from V and 7 bases from J; junction bases left unmatched: 11. Here the CDR3 DNA reads TGTGCCAGCTCACCAGCTACGGGAGGCAGGTGGGAGCAGTACTTC. As protein: CASSPATGGRWEQYF. Combining the CDR3 with reference TRBV18 and TRBJ2-7 gives the whole variable domain NAGVMQNPRHLVRRRGQEARLRCSPMKGHSHVYWYRQLPEEGLKFMVYLQKENIIDESGMPKERFSAEFPKEGPSILRIQQVVRGDSAAYFCASSPATGGRWEQYFGPGTRLTVT.

The V gene is TRBV6-2 or TRBV6-3, the J gene TRBJ1-5; 8 bases fit TRBD1. Trimming removed 6 bases from V and 0 bases from J; junction bases left unmatched: 4. This CDR3 spans 15 amino acids. Looked up from germline, CDR1 is MNHEY and CDR2 is SVGEGT. In DNA form, the CDR3 reads TGTGCCAGCAGGCGGACAGGGAATAGCAATCAGCCCCAGCATTTT. Encoded protein: CASRRTGNSNQPQHF.

On this clonotype: At one end, the junction sequence differs from germline, possibly due to a read error. The V call is TRBV5-1, the J call TRBJ1-5; D is uncertain. Looked up from germline, CDR1 is SGHRS and CDR2 is YFSETQ. This CDR3 is 15 amino acids long. The chain's CDR3 is CASSLEGYSNQPKHF. In nucleotides, the CDR3 is TGCGCCAGCAGCTTGGAGGGCTATAGCAATCAGCCCAAGCATTTT.

The genes are TRBV29-1 and TRBJ1-4; 10 positions match TRBD1. Per germline, CDR1 SQVTM and CDR2 ANQGSEA. There are 12 residues in the CDR3. With 6 bases clipped from V and 8 bases from J, the junction kept 3 bases outside the gene matches. CDR3 residues: CSVGTGDEKLFF. The CDR3 nucleotides are TGCAGCGTCGGGACAGGGGACGAAAAACTGTTTTTT. The whole variable domain, filled in from reference TRBV29-1 and TRBJ1-4, reads SAVISQKPSRDICQRGTSLTIQCQVDSQVTMMFWYRQQPGQSLTLIATANQGSEATYESGFVIDKFPISRPNLTFSTLTVSNMSPEDSSIYLCSVGTGDEKLFFGSGTQLSVL.

V gene TRBV2 combines with J gene TRBJ1-4, with D maybe TRBD1 (6 bases). Germline assignment: CDR1 SNHLY and CDR2 FYNNEI. Trimming left V 6 bases short and J 8 bases short, with 16 bases between. CDR3 size: 14 residues. The CDR3 DNA reads TGTGCCAGCAGCTTTTACCGGGACACCGAAAAACTGTTTTTT. It yields the protein CASSFYRDTEKLFF.

This clonotype was observed at least ten times. Here the CDR3 DNA reads TGTGCCATCAGTGACAATAGCGGGGGGAAAAAAGAGACCCAGTACTTC. This gives the protein CAISDNSGGKKETQYF. This chain links TRBV10-3 with TRBJ2-5; TRBD2 matches 10 bases. The CDR3 covers 16 residues. The V gene's germline CDR1 is ENHRY and CDR2 SYGVKD. The ends lost 3 bases at V and 3 bases at J; junction bases unmatched: 7.

With respect to this clonotype: Just one base apart from a much larger clone, this may be a read error. The chain uses TRBV6-5 and TRBJ2-3, with D possibly matching TRBD2 (5 bases). Germline V gene lookup returns CDR1 MNHEY and CDR2 SVGAGI. Trimming removed 5 bases at V and 1 base at J, with 13 bases between. CDR3 length: 15 amino acids. DNA for the CDR3: TGTGCCAGCAGTGAGGAGAACGGGGGCACAGATACGCAGTATTTT. This translates into CASSEENGGTDTQYF.

This clonotype was counted at least ten times. This chain uses TRBV7-9 with TRBJ2-1; 13 bases line up with TRBD2. Trimming at V came to 5 bases and at J to 4 bases, leaving 8 bases not matched to a gene. Germline CDR1 reads SEHNR; CDR2 reads FQNEAQ (reference sequence). The CDR3 length is 17 residues. CDR3 residues: CASSADPGLAGYNEQFF. The CDR3 DNA follows: TGTGCCAGCAGCGCGGACCCGGGACTAGCGGGATACAATGAGCAGTTCTTC.

This chain joins TRBV29-1 and TRBJ2-5, with 7 bases that match TRBD1. This CDR3 is built from 13 residues. Germline-derived CDR1 and CDR2 are SQVTM and ANQGSEA. With V trimmed by 3 bases and J by 5 bases, 6 bases remained unmatched. CDR3: CSVELGTVETQYF. CDR3 nucleotides: TGCAGCGTTGAGTTGGGGACAGTGGAGACCCAGTACTTC.

There are a few counts of this clonotype. This chain connects TRBV5-1 to TRBJ2-3; 7 bases align to TRBD2. The CDR3 is made up of 15 amino acids. V lost 2 bases and J lost 0; bases outside the gene matches: 3. Germline-derived CDR1 and CDR2 are SGHRS and YFSETQ. This CDR3 reads CASSFGGGSTDTQYF. For the CDR3, the DNA is TGCGCCAGCAGCTTTGGGGGGGGAAGCACAGATACGCAGTATTTT.

The V gene is TRBV14, the J gene TRBJ1-2, with TRBD1 as a possible D gene (5 bases). The CDR3 contains 14 residues. V shed 0 bases and J shed 1 base, with 6 bases lying between them. Per germline, CDR1 SGHDN and CDR2 FVKESK. The CDR3 sequence: CASSQETVNYGYTF. The CDR3 DNA follows: TGTGCCAGCAGCCAAGAGACAGTTAACTATGGCTACACCTTC.

Only one count was recorded for this clonotype. This clone may be a read error of a much larger clone one base away. The chain carries TRBV6-1 and TRBJ1-5; D unclear. Germline V gene data show CDR1 as MNHNS and CDR2 as SASEGT. The V end was cut by 5 bases, the J end by 6 bases, with 11 bases between. This CDR3 region has 13 residues. This CDR3 reads CASSTKGVQPQHF. DNA for the CDR3: TGTGCCAGCAGTACCAAGGGAGTTCAGCCCCAGCATTTT.

This clonotype was detected a few times. V and J are TRBV6-1 and TRBJ1-5; perhaps TRBD1 as D (6 bases). The V end lost 4 bases, the J end lost 7 bases, and 14 bases lay between the germline ends. The CDR3 spans 14 residues. The germline V gene encodes CDR1 MNHNS and CDR2 SASEGT. The CDR3 DNA is TGTGCCAGCAGTGGTACAGGGTTCGGCCAGCCCCAGCATTTT. Its protein is CASSGTGFGQPQHF.

As to this clonotype: A much larger clonotype is one base distant, so this may be a read error. The V gene is TRBV19, the J gene TRBJ1-5; TRBD1 matches 8 bases. Germline V gene data show CDR1 as LNHDA and CDR2 as SQIVND (reference sequence). The J segment lost 10 bases and the V segment lost 5 bases, leaving 13 bases of the junction unmatched. The CDR3 runs 15 residues. CDR3 DNA sequence: TGTGCCAGTAGTCTCCGACAGGGGACGGGGCACCCCCAGCATTTT. It yields the protein CASSLRQGTGHPQHF.

This clonotype is labeled medium-sized. V is TRBV15 and J is TRBJ2-2; D unclear. The germline V and J ends were trimmed by 0 bases and 2 bases, with 10 bases remaining between them. The CDR3 consists of 16 residues. CDR1 and CDR2 from the germline V gene are LNHNV and YYDKDF (reference sequence). CDR3 region: CATSREARINTGELFF. The CDR3 region has the DNA TGTGCCACCAGCAGAGAGGCTAGAATCAACACCGGGGAGCTGTTTTTT.

This clonotype was seen ten or more times. The J gene is TRBJ2-7, the V gene TRBV5-1, with D possibly called TRBD1 or TRBD2 (5 bases each). The germline CDR1 and CDR2 sequences are SGHRS and YFSETQ. The CDR3 runs to 14 residues. The V end lost 4 bases, the J end lost 3 bases, and 14 bases lay between the germline ends. Written as DNA, the CDR3 is TGCGCCAGCAGCCTCCGGGGCAGTGGCTACGAGCAGTACTTC. Its translation: CASSLRGSGYEQYF.

In this sample, this clonotype is medium-sized (0.01 to 0.1%). The gene calls are TRBV19 and TRBJ2-7; D might be TRBD2 (6 bases). Germline V lookup: CDR1 LNHDA, CDR2 SQIVND (reference sequence). CDR3 length: 13 residues. V lost 4 bases and J 0 bases, leaving 7 bases between the germline ends. The CDR3 region is CASSRGVSYEQYF. In DNA form, the CDR3 reads TGTGCCAGTAGTAGGGGGGTCTCCTACGAGCAGTACTTC.

This chain links TRBV19 with TRBJ2-7, with TRBD2 matching over 10 bases. Germline V lookup: CDR1 LNHDA, CDR2 SQIVND (reference sequence). The CDR3 spans 23 residues. CDR3: CVSSIRLAGVPGHIRPLLYEQYF. The CDR3 DNA reads as TGTGTTAGTAGTATCAGGCTAGCGGGAGTGCCAGGACATATTCGACCTTTGCTCTACGAGCAGTACTTC.

This chain joins TRBV7-2 and TRBJ2-2; possible D gene TRBD2, 5 bases. Germline V lookup: CDR1 SGHTA, CDR2 FQGNSA. Trimming cost V 4 bases and J 4 bases, with 13 bases left between them. The CDR3 contains 15 residues. CDR3 DNA: TGTGCCAGCAGCTCCCCGGACTCCACCACCGGGGAGCTGTTTTTT. This codes for CASSSPDSTTGELFF.

By sample fraction, this clonotype is medium-sized. The chain carries TRBV27 and TRBJ1-1; tentatively, D is TRBD1 (5 bases). V was pared by 7 bases and J by 8 bases, with 17 bases between. The CDR3 contains 13 residues. Germline V gives CDR1 MNHEY, CDR2 SMNVEV (reference sequence). CDR3 coding DNA: TGTGCCAGCACCAAATCCGGGGGGACCGAAGCTTTCTTT. This gives the protein CASTKSGGTEAFF.

This clonotype was counted a few times. V and J are TRBV7-9 and TRBJ1-3; D unresolved. The V and J ends lost 7 bases and 1 base respectively, with 14 bases between them. CDR1 and CDR2 (germline): SEHNR, FQNEAQ (reference sequence). The CDR3 loop spans 15 amino acids. CDR3 loop: CASTRGGWSGNTIYF. The CDR3 DNA follows: TGTGCCAGCACCCGCGGCGGGTGGTCTGGAAACACCATATATTTT.

The genes are TRBV29-1 and TRBJ1-4; possibly TRBD1 for D (5 bases). The germline CDR1 and CDR2 sequences are SQVTM and ANQGSEA. Trimming removed 3 bases at V and 8 bases at J, with 10 bases between. There are 12 residues in the CDR3. The CDR3 nucleotides read TGCAGCGTTGAGGGGGGGAGGGAAAAACTGTTTTTT. Its translation is CSVEGGREKLFF. Combining the CDR3 with reference TRBV29-1 and TRBJ1-4 gives the whole variable domain SAVISQKPSRDICQRGTSLTIQCQVDSQVTMMFWYRQQPGQSLTLIATANQGSEATYESGFVIDKFPISRPNLTFSTLTVSNMSPEDSSIYLCSVEGGREKLFFGSGTQLSVL.